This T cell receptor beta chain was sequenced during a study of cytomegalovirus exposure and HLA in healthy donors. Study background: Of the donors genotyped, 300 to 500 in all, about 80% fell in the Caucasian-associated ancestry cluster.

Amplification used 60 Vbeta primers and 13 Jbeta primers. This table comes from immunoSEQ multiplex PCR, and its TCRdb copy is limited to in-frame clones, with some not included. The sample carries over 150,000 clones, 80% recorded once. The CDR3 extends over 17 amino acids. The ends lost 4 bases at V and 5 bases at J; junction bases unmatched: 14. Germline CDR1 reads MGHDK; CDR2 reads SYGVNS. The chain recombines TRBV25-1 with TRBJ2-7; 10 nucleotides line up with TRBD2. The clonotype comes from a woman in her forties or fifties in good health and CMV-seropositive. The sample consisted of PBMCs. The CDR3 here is CASSGRMLAGGLDEQYF. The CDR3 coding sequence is TGTGCCAGCAGTGGCCGGATGTTAGCGGGAGGCCTAGACGAGCAGTACTTC.